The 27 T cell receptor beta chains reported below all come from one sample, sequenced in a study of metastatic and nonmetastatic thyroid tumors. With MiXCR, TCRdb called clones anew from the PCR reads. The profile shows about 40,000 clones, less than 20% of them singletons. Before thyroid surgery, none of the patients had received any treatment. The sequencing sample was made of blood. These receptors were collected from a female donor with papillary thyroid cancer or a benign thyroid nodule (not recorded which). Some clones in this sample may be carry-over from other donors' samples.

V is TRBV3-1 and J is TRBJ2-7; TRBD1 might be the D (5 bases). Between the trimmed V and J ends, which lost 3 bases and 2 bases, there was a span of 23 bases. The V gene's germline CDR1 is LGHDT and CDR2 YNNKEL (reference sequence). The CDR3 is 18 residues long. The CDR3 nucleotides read TGTGCCAGCAGCCAGGAATTAGGGGTACCTGTCCACCCCTACGAGCAGTACTTC. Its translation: CASSQELGVPVHPYEQYF.

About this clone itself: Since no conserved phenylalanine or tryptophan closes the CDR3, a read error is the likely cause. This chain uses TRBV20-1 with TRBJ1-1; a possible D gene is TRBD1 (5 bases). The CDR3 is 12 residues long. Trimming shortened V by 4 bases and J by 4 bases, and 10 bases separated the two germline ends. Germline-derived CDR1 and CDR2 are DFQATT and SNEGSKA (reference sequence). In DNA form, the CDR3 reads TGCAGTGCTATGTCGGGGGGCACTGAAGCTTTCCTT. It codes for CSAMSGGTEAFL.

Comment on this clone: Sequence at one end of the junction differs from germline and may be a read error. CDR3 coding DNA: TGTGCCTCGGGAGGTGGAGGACCTGGAAACACCTTATATTTT. It codes for CASGGGGPGNTLYF. The chain recombines TRBV13 with TRBJ1-3; D remains unclear. This CDR3 contains 14 residues. Germline CDR1 and CDR2: PRHDT and FYEKMQ (reference sequence).

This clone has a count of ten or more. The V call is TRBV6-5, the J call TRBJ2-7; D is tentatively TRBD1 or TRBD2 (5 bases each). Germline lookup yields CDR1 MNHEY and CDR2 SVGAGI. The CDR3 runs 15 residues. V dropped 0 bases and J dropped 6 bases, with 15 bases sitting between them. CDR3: CASSYSSGRGVEQYF. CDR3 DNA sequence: TGTGCCAGCAGTTACTCCTCGGGGCGTGGGGTCGAGCAGTACTTC.

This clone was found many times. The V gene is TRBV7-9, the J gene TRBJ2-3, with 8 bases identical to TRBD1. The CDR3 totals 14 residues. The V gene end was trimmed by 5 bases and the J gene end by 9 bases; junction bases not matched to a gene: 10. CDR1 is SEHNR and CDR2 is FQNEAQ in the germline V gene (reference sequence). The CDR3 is CASSDGQGGGTQYF. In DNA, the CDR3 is TGTGCCAGCAGCGACGGACAGGGTGGTGGGACGCAGTATTTT.

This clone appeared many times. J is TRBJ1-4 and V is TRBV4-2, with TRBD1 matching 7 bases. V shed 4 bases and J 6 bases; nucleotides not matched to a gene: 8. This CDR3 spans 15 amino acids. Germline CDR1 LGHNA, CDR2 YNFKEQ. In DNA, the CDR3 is TGTGCCAGCAGCCTGAGACAGGGACGGGATGAAAAACTGTTTTTT. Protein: CASSLRQGRDEKLFF.

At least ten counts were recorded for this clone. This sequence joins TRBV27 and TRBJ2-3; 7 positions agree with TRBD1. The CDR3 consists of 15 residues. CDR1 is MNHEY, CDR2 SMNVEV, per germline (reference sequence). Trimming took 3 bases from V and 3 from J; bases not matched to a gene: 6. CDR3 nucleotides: TGTGCCAGCAGTTTGAGGGGGCGCGCGACAGATACGCAGTATTTT. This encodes CASSLRGRATDTQYF.

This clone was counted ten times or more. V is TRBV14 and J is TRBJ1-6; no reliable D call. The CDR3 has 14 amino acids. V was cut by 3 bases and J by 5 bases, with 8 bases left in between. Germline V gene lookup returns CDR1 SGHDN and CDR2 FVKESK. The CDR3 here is CASSQNVNNSPLHF. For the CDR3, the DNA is TGTGCCAGCAGCCAGAACGTAAATAATTCACCCCTCCACTTT.

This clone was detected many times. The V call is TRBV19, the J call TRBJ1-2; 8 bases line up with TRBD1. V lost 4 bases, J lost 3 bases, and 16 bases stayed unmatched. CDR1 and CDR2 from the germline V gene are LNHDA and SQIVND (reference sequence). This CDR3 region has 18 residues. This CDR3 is CASSTTIPARGRDYGYTF. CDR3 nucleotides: TGTGCCAGTAGTACGACCATACCCGCCAGGGGGCGAGACTATGGCTACACCTTC.

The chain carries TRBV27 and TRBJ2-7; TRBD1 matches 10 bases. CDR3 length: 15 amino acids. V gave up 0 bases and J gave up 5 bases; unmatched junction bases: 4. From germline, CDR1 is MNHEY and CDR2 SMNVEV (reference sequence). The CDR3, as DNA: TGTGCCAGCAGTTTATCAGGGACAGGGGTGCACGAGCAGTACTTC. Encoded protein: CASSLSGTGVHEQYF.

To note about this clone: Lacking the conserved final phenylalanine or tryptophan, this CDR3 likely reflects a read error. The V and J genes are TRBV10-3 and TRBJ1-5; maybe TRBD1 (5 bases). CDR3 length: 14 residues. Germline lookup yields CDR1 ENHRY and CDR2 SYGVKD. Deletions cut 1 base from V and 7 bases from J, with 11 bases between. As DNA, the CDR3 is TGTGCCATCAGTGAGTGGGGGGTCAAGCAGCCCCAGCATTTG. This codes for CAISEWGVKQPQHL.

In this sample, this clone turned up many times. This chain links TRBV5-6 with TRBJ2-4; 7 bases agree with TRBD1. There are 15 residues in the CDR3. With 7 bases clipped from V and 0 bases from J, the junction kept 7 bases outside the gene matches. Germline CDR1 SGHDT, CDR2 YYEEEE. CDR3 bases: TGTGCCAGCTTCAGACAGGGAGTAGCCAAAAACATTCAGTACTTC. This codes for CASFRQGVAKNIQYF.

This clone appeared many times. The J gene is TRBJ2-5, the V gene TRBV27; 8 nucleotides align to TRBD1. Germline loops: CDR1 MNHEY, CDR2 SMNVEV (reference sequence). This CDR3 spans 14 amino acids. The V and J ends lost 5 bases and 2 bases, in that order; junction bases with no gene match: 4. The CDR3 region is CASSVTGEQETQYF. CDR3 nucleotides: TGTGCCAGCAGTGTGACAGGGGAACAAGAGACCCAGTACTTC.

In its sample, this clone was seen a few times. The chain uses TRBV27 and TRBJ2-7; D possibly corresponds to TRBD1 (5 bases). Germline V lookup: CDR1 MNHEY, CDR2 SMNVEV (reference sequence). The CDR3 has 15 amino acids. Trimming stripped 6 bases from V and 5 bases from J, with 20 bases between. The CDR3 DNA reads TGTGCCAGCAGCGGTCTGACAGTCTCTCGGGACGAGCAGTACTTC. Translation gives CASSGLTVSRDEQYF.

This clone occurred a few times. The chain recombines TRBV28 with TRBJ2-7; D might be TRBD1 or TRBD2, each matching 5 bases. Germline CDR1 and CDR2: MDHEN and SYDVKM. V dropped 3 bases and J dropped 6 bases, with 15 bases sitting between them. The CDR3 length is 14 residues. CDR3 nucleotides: TGTGCCAGCAGTTTGAGGGGATGTCATTCCGAGCAGTACTTC. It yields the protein CASSLRGCHSEQYF.

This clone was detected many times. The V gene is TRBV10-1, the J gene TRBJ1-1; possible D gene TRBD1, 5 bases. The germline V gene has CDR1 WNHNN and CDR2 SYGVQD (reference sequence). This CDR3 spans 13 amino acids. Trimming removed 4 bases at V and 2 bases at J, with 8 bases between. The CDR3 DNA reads TGCGCCAGCAGTGGGACACCCAACACTGAAGCTTTCTTT. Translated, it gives CASSGTPNTEAFF.

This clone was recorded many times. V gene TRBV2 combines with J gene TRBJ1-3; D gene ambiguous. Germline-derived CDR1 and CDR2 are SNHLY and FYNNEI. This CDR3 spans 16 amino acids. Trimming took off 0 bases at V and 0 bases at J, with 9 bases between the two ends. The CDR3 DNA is TGTGCCAGCAGTGAAGCCTCTGCAATCTCTGGAAACACCATATATTTT. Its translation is CASSEASAISGNTIYF. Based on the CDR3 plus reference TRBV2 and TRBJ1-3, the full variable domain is EPEVTQTPSHQVTQMGQEVILRCVPISNHLYFYWYRQILGQKVEFLVSFYNNEISEKSEIFDDQFSVERPDGSNFTLKIRSTKLEDSAMYFCASSEASAISGNTIYFGEGSWLTVV.

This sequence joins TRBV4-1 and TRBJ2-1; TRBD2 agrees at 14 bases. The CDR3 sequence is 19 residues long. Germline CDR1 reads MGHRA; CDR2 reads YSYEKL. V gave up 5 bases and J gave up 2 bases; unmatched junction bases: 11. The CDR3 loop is CASSRGGLAGESPYNEQFF. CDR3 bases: TGCGCCAGCAGCAGAGGGGGACTAGCGGGAGAGAGTCCCTACAATGAGCAGTTCTTC.

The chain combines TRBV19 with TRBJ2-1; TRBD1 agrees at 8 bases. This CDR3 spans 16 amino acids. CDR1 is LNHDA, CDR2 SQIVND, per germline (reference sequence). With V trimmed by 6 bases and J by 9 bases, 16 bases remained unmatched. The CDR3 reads CASSPLGTGGLCEQFF. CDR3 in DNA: TGTGCCAGTAGCCCACTTGGTACAGGGGGACTCTGTGAGCAGTTCTTC.

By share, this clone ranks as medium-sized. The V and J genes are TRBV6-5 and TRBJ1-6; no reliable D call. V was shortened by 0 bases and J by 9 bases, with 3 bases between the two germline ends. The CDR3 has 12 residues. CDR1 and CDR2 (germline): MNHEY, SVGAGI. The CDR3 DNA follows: TGTGCCAGCAGTTACTCCAGTTCACCCCTCCACTTT. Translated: CASSYSSSPLHF.

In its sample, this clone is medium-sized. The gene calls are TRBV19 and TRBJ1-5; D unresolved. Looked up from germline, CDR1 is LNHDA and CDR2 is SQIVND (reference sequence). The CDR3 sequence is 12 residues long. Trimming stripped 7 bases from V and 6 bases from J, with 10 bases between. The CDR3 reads CASKLAGQPQHF. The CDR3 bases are TGTGCCAGTAAATTGGCTGGTCAGCCCCAGCATTTT.

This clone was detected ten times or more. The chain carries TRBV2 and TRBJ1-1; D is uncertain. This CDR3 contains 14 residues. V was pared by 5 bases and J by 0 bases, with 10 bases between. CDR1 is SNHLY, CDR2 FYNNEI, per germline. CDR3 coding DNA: TGTGCCAGCAGTTACCGCGTCATGAACACTGAAGCTTTCTTT. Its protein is CASSYRVMNTEAFF.

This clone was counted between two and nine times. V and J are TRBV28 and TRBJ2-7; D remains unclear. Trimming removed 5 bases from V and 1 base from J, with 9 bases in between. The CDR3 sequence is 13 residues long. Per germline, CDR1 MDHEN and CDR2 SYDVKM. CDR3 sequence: CASSVQRSYEQYF. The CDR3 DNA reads TGTGCCAGCAGTGTACAGAGATCCTACGAGCAGTACTTC. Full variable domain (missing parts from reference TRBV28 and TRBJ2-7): DVKVTQSSRYLVKRTGEKVFLECVQDMDHENMFWYRQDPGLGLRLIYFSYDVKMKEKGDIPEGYSVSREKKERFSLILESASTNQTSMYLCASSVQRSYEQYFGPGTRLTVT.

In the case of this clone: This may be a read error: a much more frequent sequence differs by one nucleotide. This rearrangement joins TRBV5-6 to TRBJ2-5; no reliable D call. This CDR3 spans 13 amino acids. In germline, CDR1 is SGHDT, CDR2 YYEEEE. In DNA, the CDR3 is TGTGCCAGCAGCCGCATTTCGGAAGAGACCAAGTACTTC. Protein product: CASSRISEETKYF.

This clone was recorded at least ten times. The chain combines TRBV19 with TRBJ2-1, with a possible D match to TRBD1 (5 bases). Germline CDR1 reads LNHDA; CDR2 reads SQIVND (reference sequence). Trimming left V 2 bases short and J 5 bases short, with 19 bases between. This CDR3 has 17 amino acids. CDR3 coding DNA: TGTGCCAGTAGTATAATAGGGGAAACAAAAGGAAACAATGAGCAGTTCTTC. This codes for CASSIIGETKGNNEQFF. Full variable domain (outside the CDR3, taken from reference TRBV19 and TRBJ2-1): DGGITQSPKYLFRKEGQNVTLSCEQNLNHDAMYWYRQDPGQGLRLIYYSQIVNDFQKGDIAEGYSVSREKKESFPLTVTSAQKNPTAFYLCASSIIGETKGNNEQFFGPGTRLTVL.

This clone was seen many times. CDR3 sequence reads: CASSSDRDSSGQETQYF. The CDR3 bases are TGTGCCAGCAGTTCGGACAGGGATTCGAGTGGCCAAGAGACCCAGTACTTC. V gene TRBV28 combines with J gene TRBJ2-5; 8 nucleotides line up with TRBD1. The germline V gene has CDR1 MDHEN and CDR2 SYDVKM. There are 17 residues in the CDR3. J was trimmed by 1 base and V by 4 bases; bases with no gene match: 11.

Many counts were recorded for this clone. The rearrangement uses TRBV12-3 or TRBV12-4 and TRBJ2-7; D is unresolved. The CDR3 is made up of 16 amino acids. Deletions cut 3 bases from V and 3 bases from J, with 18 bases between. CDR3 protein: CASSFKVWGLSYEQYF. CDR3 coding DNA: TGTGCCAGCAGTTTTAAGGTGTGGGGTTTGAGCTACGAGCAGTACTTC.